The clone carrying this T cell receptor (beta chain) was counted between two and nine times. As yet, its antigen is unknown. Here immunoSEQ multiplex PCR was the method, and the copy in TCRdb shows in-frame clones only, minus some. The table lists under 90,000 clones, 85% to 95% of them singletons. This specimen belongs to a study of PD-L1 blockade in urothelial cancer. Across the whole study: Once treatment had started, blood was analyzed at 3 weeks (second dose) and again at 6 weeks. Notes on the study in general: Pretreatment peripheral blood TCR clonality that fell below the median predicted better survival among the patients studied.

CDR1 is SGHKS and CDR2 is YYEKEE in the germline V gene (reference sequence). V lost 5 bases to trimming and J lost 3 bases, with 14 bases between them. The CDR3 covers 14 residues. This rearrangement joins TRBV5-5 to TRBJ1-1; D is unresolved. The sequencing here drew on PBMCs, taken around atezolizumab (anti-PD-L1) treatment. The clonotype originates from a man between 60 and 75 years old with urothelial cancer. The DNA of the CDR3 is TGTGCCAGCAGAGAGGAGGCCGCTGACACTGAAGCTTTCTTT. Protein sequence: CASREEAADTEAFF.